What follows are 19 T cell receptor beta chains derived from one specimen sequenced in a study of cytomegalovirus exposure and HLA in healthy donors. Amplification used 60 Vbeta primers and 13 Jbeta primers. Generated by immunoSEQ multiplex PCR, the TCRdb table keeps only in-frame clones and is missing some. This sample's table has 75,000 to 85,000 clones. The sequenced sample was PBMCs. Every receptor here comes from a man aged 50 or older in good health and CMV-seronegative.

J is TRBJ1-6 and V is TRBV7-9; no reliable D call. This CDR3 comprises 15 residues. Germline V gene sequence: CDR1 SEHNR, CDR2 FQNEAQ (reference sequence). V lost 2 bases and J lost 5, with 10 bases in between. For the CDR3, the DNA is TGTGCCAGCAGCTTACTCGGGTTAAATAATTCACCCCTCCACTTT. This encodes CASSLLGLNNSPLHF.

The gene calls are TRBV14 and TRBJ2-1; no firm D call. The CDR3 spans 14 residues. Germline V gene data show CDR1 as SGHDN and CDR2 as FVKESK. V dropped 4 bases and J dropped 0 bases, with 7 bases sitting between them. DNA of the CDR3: TGTGCCAGCAGCCCCTATAGCTCCTACAATGAGCAGTTCTTC. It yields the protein CASSPYSSYNEQFF.

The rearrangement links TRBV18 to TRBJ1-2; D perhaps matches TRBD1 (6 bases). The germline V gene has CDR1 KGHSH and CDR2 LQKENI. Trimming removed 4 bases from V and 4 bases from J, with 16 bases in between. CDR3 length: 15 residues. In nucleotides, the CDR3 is TGTGCCAGCTCACTTAACCGGGACAAGCCCTATGGCTACACCTTC. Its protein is CASSLNRDKPYGYTF.

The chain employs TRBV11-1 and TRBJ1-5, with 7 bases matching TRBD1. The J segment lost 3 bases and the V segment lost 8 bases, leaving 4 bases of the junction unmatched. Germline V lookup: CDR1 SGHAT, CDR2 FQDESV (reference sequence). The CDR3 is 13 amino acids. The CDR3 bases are TGTGCCAGCGGACAGGACCCCAATCAGCCCCAGCATTTT. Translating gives CASGQDPNQPQHF.

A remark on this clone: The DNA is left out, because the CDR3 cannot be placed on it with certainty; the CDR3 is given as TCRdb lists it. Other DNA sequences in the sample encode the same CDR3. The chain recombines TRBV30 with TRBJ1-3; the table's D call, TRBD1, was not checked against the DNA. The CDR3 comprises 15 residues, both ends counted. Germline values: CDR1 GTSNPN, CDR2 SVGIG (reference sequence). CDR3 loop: CAWSVARGSGNTIYF.

Here the CDR3 reads CSVDFTGANVLTF. In DNA form, the CDR3 reads TGCAGCGTTGACTTTACTGGGGCCAACGTCCTGACTTTC. J is TRBJ2-6 and V is TRBV29-1; D not resolved. Trimming removed 3 bases from V and 2 bases from J, with 5 bases in between. This CDR3 comprises 13 residues. Looked up from germline, CDR1 is SQVTM and CDR2 is ANQGSEA.

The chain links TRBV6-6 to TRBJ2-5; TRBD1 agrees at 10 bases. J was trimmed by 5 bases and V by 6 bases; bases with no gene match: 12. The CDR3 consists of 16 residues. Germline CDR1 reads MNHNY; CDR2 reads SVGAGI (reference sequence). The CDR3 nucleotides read TGTGCCAGCAGAGATCCTCCCGGGACAGGGGACGAGACCCAGTACTTC. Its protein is CASRDPPGTGDETQYF.

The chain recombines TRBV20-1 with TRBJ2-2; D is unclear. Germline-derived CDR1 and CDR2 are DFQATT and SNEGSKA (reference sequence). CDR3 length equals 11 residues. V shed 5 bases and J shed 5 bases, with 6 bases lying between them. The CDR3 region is CSAPFTGELFF. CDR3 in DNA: TGCAGTGCTCCTTTTACCGGGGAGCTGTTTTTT.

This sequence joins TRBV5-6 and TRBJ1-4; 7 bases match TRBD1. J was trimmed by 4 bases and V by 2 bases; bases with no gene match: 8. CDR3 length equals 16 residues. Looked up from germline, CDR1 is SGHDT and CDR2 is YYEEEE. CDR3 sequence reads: CASSLYRGAFNEKLFF. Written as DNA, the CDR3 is TGTGCCAGCAGCTTATACAGGGGCGCCTTTAATGAAAAACTGTTTTTT.

The CDR3 DNA is TGTGCCAGCAGTTCCGGGACAGGGGTTGTTGAGCAGTTCTTC. Protein: CASSSGTGVVEQFF. The chain couples TRBV7-9 to TRBJ2-1; 10 bases are shared with TRBD1. Germline V lookup: CDR1 SEHNR, CDR2 FQNEAQ (reference sequence). The V gene end was trimmed by 6 bases and the J gene end by 9 bases; junction bases not matched to a gene: 8. The CDR3 is made up of 14 amino acids.

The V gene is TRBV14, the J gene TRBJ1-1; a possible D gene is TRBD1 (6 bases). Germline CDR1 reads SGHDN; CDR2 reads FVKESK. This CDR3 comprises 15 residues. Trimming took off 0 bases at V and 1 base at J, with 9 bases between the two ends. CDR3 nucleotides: TGTGCCAGCAGCCAAGATCTGGACAGGAACACTGAAGCTTTCTTT. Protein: CASSQDLDRNTEAFF.

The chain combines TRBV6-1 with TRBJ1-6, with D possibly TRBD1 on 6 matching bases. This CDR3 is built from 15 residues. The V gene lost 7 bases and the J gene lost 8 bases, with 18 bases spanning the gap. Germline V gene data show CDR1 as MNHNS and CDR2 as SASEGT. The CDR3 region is CASTVLQGGYSPLHF. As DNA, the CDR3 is TGTGCCAGCACGGTATTACAGGGTGGATATTCACCCCTCCACTTT.

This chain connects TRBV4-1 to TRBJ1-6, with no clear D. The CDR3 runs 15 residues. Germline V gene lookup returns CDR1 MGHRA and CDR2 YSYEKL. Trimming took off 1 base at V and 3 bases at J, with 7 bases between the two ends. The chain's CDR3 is CASSQANSYNSPLHF. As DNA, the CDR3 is TGCGCCAGCAGCCAAGCAAACAGCTATAATTCACCCCTCCACTTT.

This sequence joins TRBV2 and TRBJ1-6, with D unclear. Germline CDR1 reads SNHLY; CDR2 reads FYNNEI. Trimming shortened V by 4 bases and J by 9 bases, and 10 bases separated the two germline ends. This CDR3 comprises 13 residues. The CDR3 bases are TGTGCCAGCAGTGTGGGAGTAGGTTCACCCCTCCACTTT. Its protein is CASSVGVGSPLHF.

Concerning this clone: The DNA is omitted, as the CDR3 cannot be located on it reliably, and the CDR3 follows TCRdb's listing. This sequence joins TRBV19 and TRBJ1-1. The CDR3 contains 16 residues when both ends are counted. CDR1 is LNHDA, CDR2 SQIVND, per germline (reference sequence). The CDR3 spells CASTSGVRTANTEAFF.

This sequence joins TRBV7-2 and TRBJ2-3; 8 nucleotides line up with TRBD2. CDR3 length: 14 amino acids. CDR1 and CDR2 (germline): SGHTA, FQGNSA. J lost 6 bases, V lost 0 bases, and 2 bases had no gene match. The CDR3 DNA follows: TGTGCCAGCAGCTTAGCAGCGGGGGAGGATACGCAGTATTTT. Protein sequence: CASSLAAGEDTQYF.

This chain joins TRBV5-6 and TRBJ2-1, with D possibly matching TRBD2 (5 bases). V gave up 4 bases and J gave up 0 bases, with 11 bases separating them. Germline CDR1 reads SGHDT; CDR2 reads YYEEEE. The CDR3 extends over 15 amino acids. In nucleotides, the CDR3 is TGTGCCAGCAGCATTGGACTGAGCTCCTACAATGAGCAGTTCTTC. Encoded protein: CASSIGLSSYNEQFF.

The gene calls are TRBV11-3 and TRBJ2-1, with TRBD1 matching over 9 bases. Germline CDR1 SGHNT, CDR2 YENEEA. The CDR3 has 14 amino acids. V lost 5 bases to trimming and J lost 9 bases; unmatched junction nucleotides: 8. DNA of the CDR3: TGTGCCAGCAGCATCACAGGGGGCCTAGGTGAGCAGTTCTTC. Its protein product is CASSITGGLGEQFF.

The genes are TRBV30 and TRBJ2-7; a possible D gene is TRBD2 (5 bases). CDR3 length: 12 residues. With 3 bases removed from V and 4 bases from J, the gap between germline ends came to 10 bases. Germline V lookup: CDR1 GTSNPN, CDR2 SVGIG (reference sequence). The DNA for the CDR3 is TGTGCCTGGAGCGGGGAGTGGTACGAGCAGTACTTC. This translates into CAWSGEWYEQYF. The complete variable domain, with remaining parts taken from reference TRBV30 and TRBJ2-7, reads SQTIHQWPATLVQPVGSPLSLECTVEGTSNPNLYWYRQAAGRGLQLLFYSVGIGQISSEVPQNLSASRPQDRQFILSSKKLLLSDSGFYLCAWSGEWYEQYFGPGTRLTVT.